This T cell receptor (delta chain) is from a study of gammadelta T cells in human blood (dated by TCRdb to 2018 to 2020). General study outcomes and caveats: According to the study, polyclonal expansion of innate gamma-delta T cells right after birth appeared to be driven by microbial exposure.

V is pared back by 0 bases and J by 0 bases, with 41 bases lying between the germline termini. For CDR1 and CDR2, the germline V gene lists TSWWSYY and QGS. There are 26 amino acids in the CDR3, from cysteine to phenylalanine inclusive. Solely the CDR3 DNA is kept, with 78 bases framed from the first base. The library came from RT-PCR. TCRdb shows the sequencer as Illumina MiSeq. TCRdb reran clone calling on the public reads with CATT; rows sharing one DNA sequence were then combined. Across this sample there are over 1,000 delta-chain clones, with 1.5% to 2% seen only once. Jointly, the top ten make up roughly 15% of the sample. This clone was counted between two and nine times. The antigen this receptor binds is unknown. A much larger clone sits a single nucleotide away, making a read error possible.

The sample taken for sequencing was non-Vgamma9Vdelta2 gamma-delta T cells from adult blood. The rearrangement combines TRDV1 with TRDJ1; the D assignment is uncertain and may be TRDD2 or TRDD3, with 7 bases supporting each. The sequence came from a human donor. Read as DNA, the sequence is TGTGCTCTTGGGGAACTAGCCATTTCCTACGACCTATACTGGGGATCCTCCGGGAAGTACACCGATAAACTCATCTTT. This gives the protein CALGELAISYDLYWGSSGKYTDKLIF.